This T cell receptor (beta chain) emerged from a study of blood T cell repertoires in COVID-19 (TCRdb year 2020). For context, the study as a whole: Samples covering the acute and convalescent phases of COVID-19 were provided by collaborators in the United States, Italy and Spain. The prospective study material was composed of cDNA or gDNA derived from T cells, B-cell-depleted T cells, or PBMCs. The dataset comprised deeply sampled blood TCRbeta repertoires from subjects exposed to, actively infected with, or recovered from COVID-19. The repertoires were made available in a free public database intended to serve as a resource for research on the immune response to SARS-CoV-2. Samples were obtained from the ongoing ImmuneRACE study (first 160 participants) and from 1,200 or so subjects provided by 6 global collaborators. A de-identified subject ID, COVID-19 status, age in years and sex were almost always included in the sample metadata. Where HLA class I and class II types were available, the types were taken from metadata supplied by the sample provider, not from assay-based typing.

Whole blood was collected in K2EDTA tubes by collaborating institutions according to the institutions' own protocols. Collaborator samples were shipped for TCRbeta analysis as frozen whole blood, isolated PBMCs, or DNA extracted from either sample type. General study outcomes and caveats: Clinical and demographic metadata were provided uncurated, with the amount varying by source and participant.

The immunoSEQ Assay, a bias-controlled multiplex PCR, was used to amplify TCRbeta CDR3 regions from genomic DNA. Per the source publication's procedure: The number of nucleated cells in each sample was estimated from the amplification of reference gene primers within the assay. Sequence reads were collapsed and filtered to measure the absolute abundance of every unique TCRbeta CDR3 rearrangement. For each sample, productive Simpson clonality was calculated by taking the square root of Simpson's diversity index across productive rearrangements. TCRdb re-hosts the immuneACCESS table, in-frame sequences only. Its copies lack some clones; in the studies checked, an unresolved V gene accounts for under half of them, and the cause for the rest is not known. V and J calls and clone size follow that table, whereas D and trimming were derived from the DNA. The sample includes about 26,000 clones, with almost 95% observed a single time. The ten largest clones add up to 2.1% of the sample.

Worth noting for this clone: Its specific antigen is unknown. There are no base qualities to consult, and no much larger clone falls within one base.

From cysteine to phenylalanine, the CDR3 is 14 amino acids long. Only CDR3 DNA is held: 42 bases, read in frame from base 1. CDR1 is given as LGHNA and CDR2 as YSLEER, both from the germline V gene. The germline V and J ends show losses of 3 bases and 4 bases respectively, and no gene match explains 3 bases of the junction. The source of this sequence is a human donor in a cohort sampled during active COVID-19. Specimen: peripheral blood. The rearranged chain carries TRBV4-3 and TRBJ2-7; 10 bases in the middle match TRBD2. The CDR3 protein is CASSQSGGAYEQYF. At the DNA level, the sequence is TGCGCCAGCAGCCAGAGCGGGGGGGCGTACGAGCAGTACTTC.